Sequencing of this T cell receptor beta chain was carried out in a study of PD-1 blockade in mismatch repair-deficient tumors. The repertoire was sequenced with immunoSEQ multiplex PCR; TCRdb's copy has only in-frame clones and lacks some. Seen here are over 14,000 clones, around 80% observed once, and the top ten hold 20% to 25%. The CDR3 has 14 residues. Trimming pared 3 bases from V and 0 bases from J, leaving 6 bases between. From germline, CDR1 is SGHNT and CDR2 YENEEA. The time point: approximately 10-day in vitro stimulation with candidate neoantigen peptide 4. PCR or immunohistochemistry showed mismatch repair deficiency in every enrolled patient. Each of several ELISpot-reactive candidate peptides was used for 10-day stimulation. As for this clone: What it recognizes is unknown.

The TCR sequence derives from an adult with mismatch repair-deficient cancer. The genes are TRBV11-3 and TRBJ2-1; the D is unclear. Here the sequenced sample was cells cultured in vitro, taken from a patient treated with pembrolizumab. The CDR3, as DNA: TGTGCCAGCAGCTTTAGAACCTCCTACAATGAGCAGTTCTTC. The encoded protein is CASSFRTSYNEQFF.